This T cell receptor beta chain was sequenced for a study of neoadjuvant anti-PD-1 for oral cavity cancer. Background on the study: Around day 43, patients without progression received a fourth nivolumab dose before surgery.

The CDR3 length is 15 residues. V dropped 1 base and J dropped 0 bases, with 7 bases sitting between them. CDR1 is SGHAT and CDR2 is FQNNGV in the germline V gene. Time point denoted: after neoadjuvant nivolumab, at surgical resection. Blood libraries mostly used approximately 0.5 ug genomic DNA, six replicates each. Produced via immunoSEQ multiplex PCR; TCRdb's table is partial and in-frame only. Counted here are more than 13,000 clones, about three quarters occurring once; the ten biggest clones make up about 2.7%. Sequencing was performed on PBMCs, taken after nivolumab (anti-PD-1) treatment. J is TRBJ2-1 and V is TRBV11-2, with D uncertain. The receptor was derived from a person between 40 and 80 years old with oral cavity squamous cell carcinoma. The CDR3 region is CASSLGADSYNEQFF. CDR3 DNA: TGTGCCAGCAGCTTAGGCGCGGACTCCTACAATGAGCAGTTCTTC.